Shown below are 24 T cell receptor beta chains from a single sample sequenced in a study of vaccination and CD4 T cells after COVID-19. Sequenced with the Oncomine TCR Beta short-read assay was DNA taken from cultured CD4+ T cells. TCRdb reprocessed the PCR reads via MiXCR and lists one record per CDR3 protein. This sample has 11,000 or so distinct CDR3 sequences; roughly 40% occur once, and the top ten carry over 30%. Their antigens are not known. As for treatment: roughly ten-day PBMC culture with coronavirus spike peptide pools or control peptides (ViraFEST assay). Specimen: CD4+ T cells from blood, cultured in vitro. The origin of the receptors is a human donor who had recovered from COVID-19.

The chain joins TRBV9 to TRBJ1-5, with 9 bases fitting TRBD1. The CDR3 is 15 residues long. The junction had 11 bases not matched to a gene; V was cut back by 8 bases and J by 5 bases. Germline V gives CDR1 SGDLS, CDR2 YYNGEE. CDR3 in amino acids: CASGLGDRVHQPQHF. In DNA, the CDR3 is TGTGCCAGTGGCCTCGGGGACAGGGTCCATCAGCCCCAGCATTTT.

This chain connects TRBV5-5 to TRBJ1-5; D is undetermined. Germline V gene data show CDR1 as SGHKS and CDR2 as YYEKEE (reference sequence). The CDR3 consists of 17 residues. Trimming shortened V by 0 bases and J by 2 bases, and 15 bases separated the two germline ends. Written as DNA, the CDR3 is TGTGCCAGCAGCTTGGCCCCCCCGGGGTATCGCAATCAGCCCCAGCATTTT. Translation: CASSLAPPGYRNQPQHF.

The chain couples TRBV7-9 to TRBJ2-5; perhaps TRBD2 as D (5 bases). V was clipped by 4 bases and J by 4 bases, with 13 bases between them. Per germline, CDR1 SEHNR and CDR2 FQNEAQ (reference sequence). The CDR3 extends over 14 amino acids. CDR3 nucleotide sequence: TGTGCCAGCAGCTCCCCGCGGGTTGTAGAGACCCAGTACTTC. The encoded protein is CASSSPRVVETQYF.

V gene TRBV20-1 combines with J gene TRBJ1-4, with 7 bases aligning to TRBD1. Germline values: CDR1 DFQATT, CDR2 SNEGSKA (reference sequence). The V and J ends lost 5 bases and 5 bases, in that order; junction bases with no gene match: 5. The CDR3 is 13 residues long. CDR3 DNA: TGCAGTGCTCTCAGACAGGGAAATGAAAAACTGTTTTTT. Amino acid sequence: CSALRQGNEKLFF.

The chain joins TRBV7-2 to TRBJ2-7, with D possibly matching TRBD2 (7 bases). This CDR3 has 14 residues. Trimming pared 8 bases from V and 2 bases from J, leaving 16 bases between. Germline CDR1 and CDR2: SGHTA and FQGNSA. CDR3 in amino acids: CASRGGGSAYEQYF. The CDR3 DNA reads TGTGCCAGCCGAGGGGGGGGCTCGGCCTACGAGCAGTACTTC.

The chain recombines TRBV6-1 with TRBJ1-1; D gene uncertain. The CDR3 loop spans 13 amino acids. CDR1 is MNHNS and CDR2 is SASEGT in the germline V gene. V was cut by 6 bases and J by 5 bases, with 13 bases left in between. CDR3 sequence: CASSPAGGTEAFF. CDR3 bases: TGTGCCAGCAGCCCCGCCGGAGGGACTGAAGCTTTCTTT.

This clonotype came up a few times. The chain employs TRBV9 and TRBJ2-7, with D perhaps matching TRBD1 (5 bases). This CDR3 region has 15 residues. The V end was cut by 3 bases, the J end by 2 bases, with 15 bases between. Germline CDR1 and CDR2: SGDLS and YYNGEE. This CDR3 is CASSAGPLGAYEQYF. The CDR3 DNA is TGTGCCAGCAGCGCTGGGCCCCTAGGGGCCTACGAGCAGTACTTC. Complete variable domain (other parts from reference TRBV9 and TRBJ2-7): DSGVTQTPKHLITATGQRVTLRCSPRSGDLSVYWYQQSLDQGLQFLIQYYNGEERAKGNILERFSAQQFPDLHSELNLSSLELGDSALYFCASSAGPLGAYEQYFGPGTRLTVT.

A note on this clonotype: Because the CDR3 is missing its conserved closing phenylalanine or tryptophan, this is likely a read error. The V call is TRBV7-8, the J call TRBJ1-5; no clear D. V dropped 1 base and J dropped 0 bases, with 7 bases sitting between them. CDR1 SGHVS and CDR2 FQNEAQ come from the germline V gene. This CDR3 has 15 amino acids. The CDR3 sequence is CASSLERISNQPQHL. DNA of the CDR3: TGTGCCAGCAGCTTAGAAAGAATTAGCAATCAGCCCCAGCATCTT.

V gene TRBV11-2 combines with J gene TRBJ2-3, with 7 nucleotides matching TRBD1. The CDR3 is made up of 17 amino acids. Trimming removed 11 bases from V and 0 bases from J; junction bases left unmatched: 17. The V gene's germline CDR1 is SGHAT and CDR2 FQNNGV. This CDR3 reads CASKGWDSRISTDTQYF. The CDR3 bases are TGTGCCTCAAAGGGGTGGGACAGCAGAATTAGCACAGATACGCAGTATTTT.

This clonotype has a handful of counts. This chain joins TRBV6-1 and TRBJ1-5, with a tentative D call TRBD1 (6 bases). The CDR3 length is 20 residues. V dropped 8 bases and J dropped 0 bases, with 29 bases sitting between them. Germline loops: CDR1 MNHNS, CDR2 SASEGT. The CDR3 reads CASPRVGLGQTCYSNQPQHF. The CDR3 bases are TGTGCCAGCCCCAGGGTGGGGCTAGGACAGACCTGTTATAGCAATCAGCCCCAGCATTTT.

The chain is built from TRBV20-1 and TRBJ1-4; D gene ambiguous. The CDR3 contains 12 residues. CDR1 and CDR2 (germline): DFQATT, SNEGSKA (reference sequence). Trimming stripped 7 bases from V and 3 bases from J, with 9 bases between. In DNA, the CDR3 is TGCAGTGGCTCCTCGGCTAATGAAAAACTGTTTTTT. Amino acid sequence: CSGSSANEKLFF.

The rearrangement links TRBV6-2 or TRBV6-3 to TRBJ1-4; 12 bases are shared with TRBD1. Per the germline V gene, CDR1 is MNHEY and CDR2 is SVGEGT. The junction had 19 bases not matched to a gene; V was cut back by 8 bases and J by 9 bases. The CDR3 has 18 amino acids. CDR3 DNA sequence: TGTGCCAGCGCCCGCCCTCCGGGACAGGGGGCGCAAGCGAAAAAACTGTTTTTT. Protein: CASARPPGQGAQAKKLFF.

About this clonotype itself: One end of the junction fails to match germline, which may point to a read error. The rearrangement links TRBV6-1 to TRBJ2-1; TRBD2 matches 13 bases. The V gene's germline CDR1 is MNHNS and CDR2 SASEGT. The length of the CDR3 is 16 residues. The CDR3 bases are TGTGCCATCAGTGACCCCGGACTAGCGGGGGACAATGAGCAGTTCTTC. This encodes CAISDPGLAGDNEQFF.

In its sample, this clonotype ranks as large. The gene calls are TRBV10-3 and TRBJ2-5; perhaps D is TRBD1 or TRBD2 (5 bases each). The CDR3 runs to 13 residues. Between the trimmed V and J ends, which lost 2 bases and 3 bases, there was a span of 7 bases. Looked up from germline, CDR1 is ENHRY and CDR2 is SYGVKD. The CDR3 DNA is TGTGCCATCAGTGAGGGGACCGAAGAGACCCAGTACTTC. Translation gives CAISEGTEETQYF.

CDR3 residues: CATKRGSYNEQFF. In nucleotides, the CDR3 is TGTGCCACCAAGCGGGGCTCCTACAATGAGCAGTTCTTC. The rearrangement joins TRBV19 to TRBJ2-1, with TRBD2 matching over 7 bases. V gave up 10 bases and J gave up 0 bases; unmatched junction bases: 3. CDR3 length equals 13 residues. The germline CDR1 and CDR2 sequences are LNHDA and SQIVND (reference sequence).

The chain links TRBV30 to TRBJ2-7; the D gene is possibly TRBD1 (5 bases). The germline CDR1 and CDR2 sequences are GTSNPN and SVGIG (reference sequence). The V end was cut by 3 bases, the J end by 3 bases, with 9 bases between. The CDR3 sequence is 12 residues long. The CDR3 coding sequence is TGTGCCTGGAGCGTCCAGGGCTACGAGCAGTACTTC. Encoded protein: CAWSVQGYEQYF.

This clonotype has more than one count but fewer than ten. The chain employs TRBV6-2 or TRBV6-3 and TRBJ1-1; unclear D gene. The germline CDR1 and CDR2 sequences are MNHEY and SVGEGT. Trimming removed 5 bases at V and 5 bases at J, with 6 bases between. This CDR3 is built from 11 residues. In DNA form, the CDR3 reads TGTGCCAGCAGTCTAGGGACTGAAGCTTTCTTT. Encoded protein: CASSLGTEAFF.

The genes are TRBV7-9 and TRBJ1-1, with D maybe TRBD1 (6 bases). This CDR3 is built from 14 residues. CDR1 is SEHNR and CDR2 is FQNEAQ in the germline V gene (reference sequence). The germline V and J ends were trimmed by 5 bases and 8 bases, with 18 bases remaining between them. The CDR3 region is CASSLQGSRQEAFF. The CDR3 DNA sequence: TGTGCCAGCAGCCTCCAGGGGTCGAGGCAAGAAGCTTTCTTT. Full variable domain (remainder filled in from reference TRBV7-9 and TRBJ1-1): DTGVSQNPRHKITKRGQNVTFRCDPISEHNRLYWYRQTLGQGPEFLTYFQNEAQLEKSRLLSDRFSAERPKGSFSTLEIQRTEQGDSAMYLCASSLQGSRQEAFFGQGTRLTVV.

V usage is TRBV29-1 and J usage is TRBJ1-6, with 8 bases matching TRBD1. CDR3 size: 14 residues. The V gene's germline CDR1 is SQVTM and CDR2 ANQGSEA. Trimming took 5 bases from V and 2 from J; bases not matched to a gene: 2. The CDR3 DNA reads as TGCAGCGTTTCGACAGGGGCCTATAATTCACCCCTCCACTTT. Protein sequence: CSVSTGAYNSPLHF.

This rearrangement joins TRBV12-3 or TRBV12-4 to TRBJ2-3; 10 nucleotides align to TRBD1. The junction had 4 bases not matched to a gene; V was cut back by 4 bases and J by 3 bases. This CDR3 comprises 15 residues. This CDR3 is CASSSWTGGTDTQYF. DNA for the CDR3: TGTGCCAGCAGTTCATGGACAGGGGGGACAGATACGCAGTATTTT.

V usage is TRBV9 and J usage is TRBJ2-3; 7 bases are a match to TRBD1. The germline V gene encodes CDR1 SGDLS and CDR2 YYNGEE. CDR3 size: 16 residues. V shed 4 bases, J shed 0 bases, and the junction held 8 bases outside the gene matches. The CDR3 reads CASSPRQGSSTDTQYF. CDR3 nucleotide sequence: TGTGCCAGCAGCCCCCGACAGGGTTCAAGCACAGATACGCAGTATTTT.

This clonotype came up a few times. The J gene is TRBJ2-3, the V gene TRBV30; 9 nucleotides agree with TRBD2. The V segment lost 3 bases and the J segment 7 bases; nucleotides outside the gene matches: 8. Germline CDR1 reads GTSNPN; CDR2 reads SVGIG (reference sequence). This CDR3 comprises 14 residues. CDR3 in DNA: TGTGCCTGGAGATTGGCGGGGGGGACAAATACGCAGTATTTT. It translates to CAWRLAGGTNTQYF.

The chain links TRBV6-2 or TRBV6-3 to TRBJ1-2; D unclear. The CDR3 length is 10 residues. Germline V gives CDR1 MNHEY, CDR2 SVGEGT. V lost 6 bases, J lost 3 bases, and 2 bases lay in between. Here the CDR3 reads CASSHYGYTF. The CDR3 DNA sequence: TGTGCCAGCAGCCACTATGGCTACACCTTC.

There are a few counts of this clonotype. The chain recombines TRBV11-2 with TRBJ1-2, with 7 bases fitting TRBD1. Germline trimming cut 5 bases from V and 5 bases from J; bases unmatched to any gene: 5. CDR1 and CDR2 from the germline V gene are SGHAT and FQNNGV. CDR3 length: 13 amino acids. The CDR3 loop reads CASSRDSGYGYTF. DNA for the CDR3: TGTGCCAGCAGCCGGGACAGCGGTTATGGCTACACCTTC.